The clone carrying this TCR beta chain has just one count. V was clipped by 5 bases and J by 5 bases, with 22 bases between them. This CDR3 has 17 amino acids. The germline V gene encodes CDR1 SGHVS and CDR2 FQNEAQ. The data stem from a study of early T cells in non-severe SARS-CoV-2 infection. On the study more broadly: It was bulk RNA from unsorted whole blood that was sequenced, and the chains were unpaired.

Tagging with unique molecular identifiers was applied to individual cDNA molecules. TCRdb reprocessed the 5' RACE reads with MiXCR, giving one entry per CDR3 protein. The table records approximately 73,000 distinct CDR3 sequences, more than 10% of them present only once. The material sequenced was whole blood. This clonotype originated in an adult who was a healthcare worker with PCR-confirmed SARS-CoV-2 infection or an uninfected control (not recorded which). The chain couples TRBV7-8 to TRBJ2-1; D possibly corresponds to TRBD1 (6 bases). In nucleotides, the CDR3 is TGTGCCAGCAGCGAGCGACCTCAGGGGTTTTCCCACAATGAGCAGTTCTTC. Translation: CASSERPQGFSHNEQFF. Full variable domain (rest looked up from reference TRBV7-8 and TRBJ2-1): GAGVSQSPRYKVAKRGQDVALRCDPISGHVSLFWYQQALGQGPEFLTYFQNEAQLDKSGLPSDRFFAERPEGSVSTLKIQRTQQEDSAVYLCASSERPQGFSHNEQFFGPGTRLTVL.